This T cell receptor beta chain was obtained from a study of blood T cell repertoires in COVID-19. Assay used: immunoSEQ multiplex PCR; TCRdb lists only in-frame clones, some missing. The sample gives more than 300,000 clones, roughly 90% of which show up once; 3.9% is in the top ten. J gave up 9 bases and V 1 base, and 5 bases lay outside the gene matches. CDR3 length equals 15 residues. The germline V gene has CDR1 MNHEY and CDR2 SMNVEV (reference sequence). The sequencing input was PBMCs or T cells enriched from blood (not recorded which). The TCR was taken from a woman aged 25 to 39 who had been exposed to COVID-19. This chain uses TRBV27 with TRBJ1-6; TRBD1 agrees at 8 bases. CDR3 sequence (DNA): TGTGCCAGCAGTTTATGGGCAGGGGGCCTTTCACCCCTCCACTTT. The encoded protein is CASSLWAGGLSPLHF.